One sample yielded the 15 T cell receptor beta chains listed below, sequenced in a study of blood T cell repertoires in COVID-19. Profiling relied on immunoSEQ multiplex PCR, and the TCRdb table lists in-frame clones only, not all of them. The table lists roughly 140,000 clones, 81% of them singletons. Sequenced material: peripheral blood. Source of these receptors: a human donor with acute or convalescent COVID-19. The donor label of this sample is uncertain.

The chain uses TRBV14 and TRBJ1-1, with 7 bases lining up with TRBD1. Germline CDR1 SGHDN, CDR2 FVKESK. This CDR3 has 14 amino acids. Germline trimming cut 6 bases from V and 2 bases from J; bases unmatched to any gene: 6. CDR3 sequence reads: CASSLTGENTEAFF. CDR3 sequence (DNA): TGTGCCAGCAGTTTAACAGGGGAAAACACTGAAGCTTTCTTT.

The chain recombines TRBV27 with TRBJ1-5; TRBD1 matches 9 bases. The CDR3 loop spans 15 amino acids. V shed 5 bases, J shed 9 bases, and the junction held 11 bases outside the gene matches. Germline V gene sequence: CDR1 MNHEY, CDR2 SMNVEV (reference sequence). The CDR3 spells CASSLTGGPGSPQHF. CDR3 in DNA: TGTGCCAGCAGTCTTACAGGGGGCCCTGGGTCGCCCCAGCATTTT.

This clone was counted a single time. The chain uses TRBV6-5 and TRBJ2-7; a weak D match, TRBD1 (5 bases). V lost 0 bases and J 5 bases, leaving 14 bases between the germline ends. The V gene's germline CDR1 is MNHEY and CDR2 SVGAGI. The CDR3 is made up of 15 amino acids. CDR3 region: CASSYSKAGQNEQYF. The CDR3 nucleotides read TGTGCCAGCAGTTACTCGAAGGCAGGGCAAAACGAGCAGTACTTC.

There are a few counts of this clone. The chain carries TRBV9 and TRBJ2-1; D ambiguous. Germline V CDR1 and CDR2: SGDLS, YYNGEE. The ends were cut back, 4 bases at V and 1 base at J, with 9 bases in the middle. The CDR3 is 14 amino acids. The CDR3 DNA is TGTGCCAGCAGCTTGCGACAATCCTACAATGAGCAGTTCTTC. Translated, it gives CASSLRQSYNEQFF.

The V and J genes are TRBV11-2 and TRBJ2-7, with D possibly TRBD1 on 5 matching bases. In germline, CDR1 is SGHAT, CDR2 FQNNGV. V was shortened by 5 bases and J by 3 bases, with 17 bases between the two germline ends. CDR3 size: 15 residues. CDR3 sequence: CASSPTASGIYEQYF. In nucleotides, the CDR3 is TGTGCCAGCAGCCCGACAGCCTCAGGGATCTACGAGCAGTACTTC.

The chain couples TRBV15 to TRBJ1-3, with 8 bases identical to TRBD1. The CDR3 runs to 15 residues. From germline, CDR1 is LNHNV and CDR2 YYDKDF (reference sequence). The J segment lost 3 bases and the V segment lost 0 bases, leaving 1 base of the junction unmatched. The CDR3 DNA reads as TGTGCCACCAGCAGAGACAGGGGGCTTGGAAACACCATATATTTT. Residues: CATSRDRGLGNTIYF. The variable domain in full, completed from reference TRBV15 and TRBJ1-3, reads DAMVIQNPRYQVTQFGKPVTLSCSQTLNHNVMYWYQQKSSQAPKLLFHYYDKDFNNEADTPDNFQSRRPNTSFCFLDIRSPGLGDTAMYLCATSRDRGLGNTIYFGEGSWLTVV.

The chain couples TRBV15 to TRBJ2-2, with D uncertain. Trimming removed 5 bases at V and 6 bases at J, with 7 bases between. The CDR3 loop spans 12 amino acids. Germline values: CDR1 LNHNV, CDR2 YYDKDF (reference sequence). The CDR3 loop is CATSPPSGELFF. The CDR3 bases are TGTGCCACCAGCCCTCCCTCCGGGGAGCTGTTTTTT.

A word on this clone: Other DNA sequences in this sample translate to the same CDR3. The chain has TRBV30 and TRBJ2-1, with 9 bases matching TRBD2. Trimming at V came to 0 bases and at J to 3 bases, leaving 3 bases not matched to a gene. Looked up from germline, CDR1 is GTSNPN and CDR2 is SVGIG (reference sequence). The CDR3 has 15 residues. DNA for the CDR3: TGTGCCTGGAGTGTACGGCGGGGGGGCTACAATGAGCAGTTCTTC. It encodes CAWSVRRGGYNEQFF. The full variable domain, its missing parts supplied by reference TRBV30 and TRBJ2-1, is SQTIHQWPATLVQPVGSPLSLECTVEGTSNPNLYWYRQAAGRGLQLLFYSVGIGQISSEVPQNLSASRPQDRQFILSSKKLLLSDSGFYLCAWSVRRGGYNEQFFGPGTRLTVL.

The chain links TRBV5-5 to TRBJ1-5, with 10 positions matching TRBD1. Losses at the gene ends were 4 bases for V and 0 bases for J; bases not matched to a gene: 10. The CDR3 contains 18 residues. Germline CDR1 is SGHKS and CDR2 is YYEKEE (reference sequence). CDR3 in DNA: TGTGCCAGCAGCCAGGGACAGGGGTATGGGGATAGCAATCAGCCCCAGCATTTT. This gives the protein CASSQGQGYGDSNQPQHF.

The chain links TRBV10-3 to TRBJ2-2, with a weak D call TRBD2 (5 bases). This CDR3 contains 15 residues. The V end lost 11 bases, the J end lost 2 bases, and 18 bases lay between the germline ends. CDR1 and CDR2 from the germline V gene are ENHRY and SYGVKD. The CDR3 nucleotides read TGTGCCTCCCGCAAGGACTTCGTTAACACCGGGGAGCTGTTTTTT. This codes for CASRKDFVNTGELFF.

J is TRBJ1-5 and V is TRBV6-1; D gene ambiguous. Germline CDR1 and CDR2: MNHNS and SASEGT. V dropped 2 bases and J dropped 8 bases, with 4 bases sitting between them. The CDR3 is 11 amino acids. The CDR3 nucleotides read TGTGCCAGCAGTGAATTAAAGCCCCAGCATTTT. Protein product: CASSELKPQHF.

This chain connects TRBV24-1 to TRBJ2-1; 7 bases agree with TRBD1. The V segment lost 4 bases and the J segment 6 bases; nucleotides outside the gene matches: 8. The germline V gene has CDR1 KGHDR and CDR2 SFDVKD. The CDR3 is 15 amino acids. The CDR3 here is CATSESGTEINEQFF. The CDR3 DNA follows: TGTGCCACCAGTGAGTCCGGGACAGAGATCAATGAGCAGTTCTTC.

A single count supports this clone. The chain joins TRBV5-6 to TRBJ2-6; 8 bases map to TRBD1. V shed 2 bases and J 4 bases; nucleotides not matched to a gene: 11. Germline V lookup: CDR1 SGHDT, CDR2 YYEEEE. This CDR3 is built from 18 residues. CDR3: CASSFWTGSPSGANVLTF. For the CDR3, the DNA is TGTGCCAGCAGCTTCTGGACAGGGAGCCCCTCAGGGGCCAACGTCCTGACTTTC.

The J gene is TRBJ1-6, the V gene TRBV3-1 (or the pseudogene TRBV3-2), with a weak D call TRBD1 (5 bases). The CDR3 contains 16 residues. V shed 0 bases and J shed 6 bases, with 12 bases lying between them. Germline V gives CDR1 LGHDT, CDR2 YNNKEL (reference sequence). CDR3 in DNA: TGTGCCAGCAGCCAAGATCTCGGCAGGGCTAATTCACCCCTCCACTTT. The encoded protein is CASSQDLGRANSPLHF.

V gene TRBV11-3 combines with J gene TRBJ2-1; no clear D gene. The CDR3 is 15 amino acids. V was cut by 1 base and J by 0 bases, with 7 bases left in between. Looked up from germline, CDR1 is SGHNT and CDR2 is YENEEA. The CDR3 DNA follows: TGTGCCAGCAGCTTAGGAGGTAGCTCCTACAATGAGCAGTTCTTC. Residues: CASSLGGSSYNEQFF.